These T cell receptor beta chains were read from a single sample in a study of blood T cell repertoires in COVID-19. Libraries were prepared by immunoSEQ multiplex PCR; TCRdb keeps only in-frame clonotypes and omits some of them. The table has more than 200,000 clones, 84% seen once. Sequences were obtained from peripheral blood. The receptors were sampled from a man aged 55-75 years with acute or convalescent COVID-19. Both conserved end residues are part of each CDR3. The order of the fields is CDR3 protein, CDR3 DNA, J gene, clone size, V gene, D gene. D genes are given only for firm matches. A clone size is listed for some rows: how often the clone was seen (once, few, many), or a class if it is expanded.

cdr3_aa: CASGPYGGNTIYF; cdr3_nt: TGTGCTAGTGGTCCCTATGGTGGAAACACCATATATTTT; j_call: TRBJ1-3; clone_size: NA; v_call: TRBV12-5; d_call: NA
cdr3_aa: CSVGDSNYGYTF; cdr3_nt: TGCAGCGTTGGGGACAGTAACTATGGCTACACCTTC; j_call: TRBJ1-2; clone_size: NA; v_call: TRBV29-1; d_call: TRBD1
cdr3_aa: CASSLGLAGYTF; cdr3_nt: TGTGCCAGCAGCTTAGGACTCGCTGGCTACACCTTC; j_call: TRBJ1-2; clone_size: NA; v_call: TRBV5-4; d_call: NA
cdr3_aa: CASSLYGDNEQFF; cdr3_nt: TGCGCCAGCAGCTTGTACGGAGACAATGAGCAGTTCTTC; j_call: TRBJ2-1; clone_size: NA; v_call: TRBV5-1; d_call: NA
cdr3_aa: CASSQRVAGETSYNEQFF; cdr3_nt: TGTGCCAGCAGCCAAAGGGTAGCGGGGGAAACCTCCTACAATGAGCAGTTCTTC; j_call: TRBJ2-1; clone_size: NA; v_call: TRBV4-2; d_call: TRBD2
cdr3_aa: CASSFNRDEKLFF; cdr3_nt: TGTGCCAGCAGTTTTAACAGGGACGAAAAACTGTTTTTT; j_call: TRBJ1-4; clone_size: once; v_call: TRBV27; d_call: NA
cdr3_aa: CASSPEGVSSPLHF; cdr3_nt: TGTGCCAGCAGCCCCGAGGGTGTAAGTTCACCCCTCCACTTT; j_call: TRBJ1-6; clone_size: NA; v_call: TRBV4-2; d_call: NA
cdr3_aa: CASSSPLSGPSTDTQYF; cdr3_nt: TGTGCCAGCAGCTCCCCCTTGAGCGGACCGAGCACAGATACGCAGTATTTT; j_call: TRBJ2-3; clone_size: NA; v_call: TRBV9; d_call: NA
cdr3_aa: CATSIPRDNSGNTIYF; cdr3_nt: TGTGCCACCAGCATTCCCCGGGACAACTCTGGAAACACCATATATTTT; j_call: TRBJ1-3; clone_size: NA; v_call: TRBV15; d_call: NA
cdr3_aa: CASSPHRTGSNYGYTF; cdr3_nt: TGTGCCAGCAGTCCTCATAGGACAGGGTCTAACTATGGCTACACCTTC; j_call: TRBJ1-2; clone_size: NA; v_call: TRBV28; d_call: TRBD1
cdr3_aa: CAWNGVIGTEAFF; cdr3_nt: TGTGCCTGGAACGGGGTTATTGGCACTGAAGCTTTCTTT; j_call: TRBJ1-1; clone_size: NA; v_call: TRBV30; d_call: NA
cdr3_aa: CASSPSADTQYF; cdr3_nt: TGTGCCAGCTCACCATCGGCAGATACGCAGTATTTT; j_call: TRBJ2-3; clone_size: NA; v_call: TRBV18; d_call: NA
cdr3_aa: CASSSSRSGGRETQYF; cdr3_nt: TGTGCCAGCAGCTCATCCCGGTCGGGGGGCCGTGAGACCCAGTACTTC; j_call: TRBJ2-5; clone_size: NA; v_call: TRBV11-2; d_call: NA
cdr3_aa: CAWSPPRTGTNEKLFF; cdr3_nt: TGTGCCTGGAGTCCCCCTCGGACAGGGACTAATGAAAAACTGTTTTTT; j_call: TRBJ1-4; clone_size: NA; v_call: TRBV30; d_call: TRBD1
cdr3_aa: CASRRGTSGNHNEQFF; cdr3_nt: TGTGCCAGCAGACGCGGGACTAGCGGGAATCACAATGAGCAGTTCTTC; j_call: TRBJ2-1; clone_size: NA; v_call: TRBV27; d_call: TRBD2
cdr3_aa: CASSGGQGASTDTQYF; cdr3_nt: TGTGCCAGCAGTGGGGGACAGGGCGCTAGCACAGATACGCAGTATTTT; j_call: TRBJ2-3; clone_size: NA; v_call: TRBV9; d_call: TRBD1
cdr3_aa: CASTGFDRGYRELFF; cdr3_nt: TGTGCCAGCACCGGCTTCGACAGGGGATATCGGGAGCTGTTTTTT; j_call: TRBJ2-2; clone_size: NA; v_call: TRBV6-5; d_call: TRBD1
cdr3_aa: CASSVEISGYEQYF; cdr3_nt: TGTGCCAGCAGCGTAGAGATTAGCGGGTACGAGCAGTACTTC; j_call: TRBJ2-7; clone_size: once; v_call: TRBV9; d_call: TRBD2
cdr3_aa: CASSSTPGKLFF; cdr3_nt: TGTGCCAGCAGCTCAACCCCGGGAAAACTGTTTTTT; j_call: TRBJ1-4; clone_size: NA; v_call: TRBV11-2; d_call: NA
cdr3_aa: CASSLQGNTEAFF; cdr3_nt: TGTGCCAGCAGTCTACAGGGGAACACTGAAGCTTTCTTT; j_call: TRBJ1-1; clone_size: NA; v_call: TRBV7-9; d_call: NA
cdr3_aa: CASGTDYGYTF; cdr3_nt: TGTGCCAGTGGGACAGACTATGGCTACACCTTC; j_call: TRBJ1-2; clone_size: once; v_call: TRBV28; d_call: TRBD1
cdr3_aa: CASSPLLAELREQYF; cdr3_nt: TGTGCCAGCAGTCCTCTACTAGCGGAGCTGAGAGAGCAGTACTTC; j_call: TRBJ2-7; clone_size: NA; v_call: TRBV6-5; d_call: TRBD2
cdr3_aa: CASRERDKNIQYF; cdr3_nt: TGTGCCAGTAGGGAGCGGGACAAAAACATTCAGTACTTC; j_call: TRBJ2-4; clone_size: NA; v_call: TRBV19; d_call: TRBD2
cdr3_aa: CASSPRTPNYGYTF; cdr3_nt: TGTGCCAGCAGTCCCCGCACACCTAACTATGGCTACACCTTC; j_call: TRBJ1-2; clone_size: few; v_call: TRBV27; d_call: NA
cdr3_aa: CASSPATSGNTGELFF; cdr3_nt: TGTGCCAGCAGCCCAGCGACTAGCGGAAACACCGGGGAGCTGTTTTTT; j_call: TRBJ2-2; clone_size: once; v_call: TRBV9; d_call: TRBD2
cdr3_aa: CASSQGYEQFF; cdr3_nt: TGTGCCAGCAGTCAGGGTTATGAGCAGTTCTTC; j_call: TRBJ2-1; clone_size: NA; v_call: TRBV6-2/TRBV6-3; d_call: NA
cdr3_aa: CAIVRTGRSEQYF; cdr3_nt: TGTGCCATCGTACGGACAGGGCGATCCGAGCAGTACTTC; j_call: TRBJ2-7; clone_size: NA; v_call: TRBV21-1; d_call: NA